Below, 29 T cell receptor beta chains from the same sample are listed, as sequenced in a study of blood T cell repertoires in COVID-19. TCRdb's copy holds only in-frame clones and misses some; the assay was immunoSEQ multiplex PCR. The table lists about 370,000 clones, more than 70% of them singletons, with roughly a tenth in the top ten. The sequencing sample was made of peripheral blood. All receptors come from a woman in her thirties with COVID-19, enrolled during active disease.

This sequence joins TRBV4-2 and TRBJ1-2; D remains ambiguous. Trimming pared 1 base from V and 7 bases from J, leaving 13 bases between. The germline CDR1 and CDR2 sequences are LGHNA and YNFKEQ. There are 14 residues in the CDR3. This CDR3 is CASSQGGGWFGYTF. The CDR3 coding sequence is TGTGCCAGCAGCCAAGGAGGTGGGTGGTTTGGCTACACCTTC.

This clone has at least ten counts. The J gene is TRBJ2-5, the V gene TRBV3-1 (or the pseudogene TRBV3-2); D remains ambiguous. The CDR3 consists of 17 residues. Per the germline V gene, CDR1 is LGHDT and CDR2 is YNNKEL (reference sequence). The V end was cut by 0 bases, the J end by 3 bases, with 17 bases between. In DNA form, the CDR3 reads TGTGCCAGCAGCCAAGATCCCAGCGCTACCTCGGAAGAGACCCAGTACTTC. It codes for CASSQDPSATSEETQYF.

In this sample, this clone turned up a few times. The genes are TRBV15 and TRBJ1-4; TRBD1 agrees at 10 bases. The CDR3 spans 15 residues. After removal of 8 bases from V and 7 bases from J, the junction contained 10 bases not matched to a gene. The germline V gene has CDR1 LNHNV and CDR2 YYDKDF (reference sequence). The CDR3 region is CATAAPGQGIEKLFF. As DNA, the CDR3 is TGTGCCACCGCAGCCCCGGGACAGGGGATTGAAAAACTGTTTTTT.

The CDR3 is CASSTGRETGELFF. CDR3 bases: TGTGCCAGCAGTACGGGGAGAGAGACCGGGGAGCTGTTTTTT. The gene calls are TRBV6-2 or TRBV6-3 and TRBJ2-2, with a possible D match to TRBD2 (5 bases). The CDR3 sequence is 14 residues long. V shed 5 bases and J shed 5 bases, with 12 bases lying between them. Germline V CDR1 and CDR2: MNHEY, SVGEGT.

The chain combines TRBV5-1 with TRBJ2-3; D is undetermined. Trimming took 0 bases from V and 5 from J, leaving 7 bases between them. The V gene's germline CDR1 is SGHRS and CDR2 YFSETQ. There are 13 residues in the CDR3. The CDR3 region is CASSLAFGDTQYF. In nucleotides, the CDR3 is TGCGCCAGCAGCTTGGCTTTCGGAGATACGCAGTATTTT.

J is TRBJ1-2 and V is TRBV15; D gene ambiguous. CDR1 and CDR2 from the germline V gene are LNHNV and YYDKDF (reference sequence). The CDR3 sequence is 14 residues long. Trimming removed 2 bases at V and 4 bases at J, with 11 bases between. This CDR3 reads CATSRNRVGYGYTF. CDR3 bases: TGTGCCACCAGCAGAAATCGGGTAGGCTATGGCTACACCTTC.

The chain joins TRBV28 to TRBJ2-7; 7 bases are shared with TRBD1. Trimming removed 10 bases from V and 9 bases from J; junction bases left unmatched: 12. CDR1 and CDR2 from the germline V gene are MDHEN and SYDVKM. The CDR3 spans 12 residues. The CDR3 protein is CAISVQDRRQYF. For the CDR3, the DNA is TGTGCCATCTCTGTTCAGGACAGGAGGCAGTACTTC.

The chain combines TRBV6-5 with TRBJ2-1; 10 positions agree with TRBD2. CDR3 length equals 15 residues. The germline V gene encodes CDR1 MNHEY and CDR2 SVGAGI. The trim removed 7 bases at V and 6 bases at J, leaving 9 bases unmatched. CDR3 region: CASNLLAGAGNEQFF. CDR3 nucleotide sequence: TGTGCCAGCAACCTTCTAGCGGGAGCGGGCAATGAGCAGTTCTTC.

V is TRBV19 and J is TRBJ1-5; D not resolved. The CDR3 sequence is 16 residues long. Trimming stripped 2 bases from V and 2 bases from J, with 13 bases between. Germline V gene data show CDR1 as LNHDA and CDR2 as SQIVND (reference sequence). CDR3 residues: CASSIMAGIGNQPQHF. The CDR3 nucleotides read TGTGCCAGTAGTATAATGGCGGGAATCGGCAATCAGCCCCAGCATTTT.

The genes are TRBV27 and TRBJ1-5; D is possibly TRBD1 (5 bases). The V and J ends lost 5 bases and 9 bases respectively, with 26 bases between them. Germline CDR1 reads MNHEY; CDR2 reads SMNVEV (reference sequence). The CDR3 extends over 17 amino acids. The CDR3 sequence is CASSDRNIGAGIWPQHF. The CDR3 bases are TGTGCCAGCAGTGACCGGAACATAGGGGCAGGGATATGGCCCCAGCATTTT.

This chain links TRBV2 with TRBJ2-1, with 7 positions matching TRBD1. Unmatched junction bases numbered 0, after V lost 4 bases and J lost 0 bases. Germline lookup yields CDR1 SNHLY and CDR2 FYNNEI. The CDR3 is 14 residues long. CDR3 region: CASSGQGSYNEQFF. The DNA of the CDR3 is TGTGCCAGCAGTGGACAGGGCTCCTACAATGAGCAGTTCTTC.

The genes are TRBV7-6 and TRBJ2-1; 7 bases map to TRBD1. Germline values: CDR1 SGHVS, CDR2 FNYEAQ. This CDR3 contains 15 residues. The V segment lost 1 base and the J segment 3 bases; nucleotides outside the gene matches: 3. This chain's CDR3 is CASSLGGGLYNEQFF. CDR3 nucleotides: TGTGCCAGCAGCTTAGGAGGGGGCCTCTACAATGAGCAGTTCTTC.

This chain joins TRBV9 and TRBJ1-1; D might be TRBD1 (6 bases). Trimming pared 4 bases from V and 0 bases from J, leaving 10 bases between. The CDR3 is made up of 14 amino acids. Germline-derived CDR1 and CDR2 are SGDLS and YYNGEE. Here the CDR3 reads CASSPRQVNTEAFF. In DNA, the CDR3 is TGTGCCAGCAGCCCCCGACAGGTGAACACTGAAGCTTTCTTT. Full variable domain (outside the CDR3, taken from reference TRBV9 and TRBJ1-1): DSGVTQTPKHLITATGQRVTLRCSPRSGDLSVYWYQQSLDQGLQFLIQYYNGEERAKGNILERFSAQQFPDLHSELNLSSLELGDSALYFCASSPRQVNTEAFFGQGTRLTVV.

CDR3 protein: CASTRLAGVTDTQYF. DNA for the CDR3: TGTGCCAGCACAAGACTAGCGGGAGTGACAGATACGCAGTATTTT. J is TRBJ2-3 and V is TRBV7-9, with 12 bases that match TRBD2. The length of the CDR3 is 15 residues. Germline V gene sequence: CDR1 SEHNR, CDR2 FQNEAQ (reference sequence). With 7 bases clipped from V and 3 bases from J, the junction kept 5 bases outside the gene matches. The full variable domain, its missing parts supplied by reference TRBV7-9 and TRBJ2-3, is DTGVSQNPRHKITKRGQNVTFRCDPISEHNRLYWYRQTLGQGPEFLTYFQNEAQLEKSRLLSDRFSAERPKGSFSTLEIQRTEQGDSAMYLCASTRLAGVTDTQYFGPGTRLTVL.

The chain couples TRBV7-9 to TRBJ2-7; D possibly corresponds to TRBD2 (7 bases). The CDR3 spans 13 residues. Trimming cost V 4 bases and J 5 bases, with 12 bases left between them. Germline V lookup: CDR1 SEHNR, CDR2 FQNEAQ (reference sequence). The CDR3 reads CASSSAGANEQYF. CDR3 in DNA: TGTGCCAGCAGCTCGGCGGGGGCTAACGAGCAGTACTTC.

V is TRBV6-2 or TRBV6-3 and J is TRBJ2-7; 12 bases match TRBD2. Germline loops: CDR1 MNHEY, CDR2 SVGEGT. Trimming at V came to 5 bases and at J to 13 bases, leaving 12 bases not matched to a gene. This CDR3 region has 14 residues. The CDR3 here is CASSQAGTSGWNYF. The CDR3, as DNA: TGTGCCAGCAGTCAAGCCGGGACTAGCGGGTGGAATTACTTC.

The chain links TRBV4-3 to TRBJ2-7, with D maybe TRBD2 (5 bases). There are 15 residues in the CDR3. The germline CDR1 and CDR2 sequences are LGHNA and YSLEER. V was clipped by 0 bases and J by 3 bases, with 12 bases between them. The CDR3 protein is CASSQDREGRYEQYF. The DNA of the CDR3 is TGCGCCAGCAGCCAAGATCGGGAAGGGCGCTACGAGCAGTACTTC.

This chain links TRBV9 with TRBJ2-7, with TRBD1 matching over 9 bases. Germline CDR1 is SGDLS and CDR2 is YYNGEE. J lost 6 bases, V lost 4 bases, and 5 bases had no gene match. The CDR3 spans 13 residues. DNA for the CDR3: TGTGCCAGCAGCTTGGACAGGGGCCGCGAGCAGTACTTC. Its translation is CASSLDRGREQYF.

The chain uses TRBV20-1 and TRBJ2-1; the D gene is possibly TRBD1 (6 bases). V was pared by 6 bases and J by 7 bases, with 10 bases between. The CDR3 runs 11 residues. CDR1 DFQATT and CDR2 SNEGSKA come from the germline V gene (reference sequence). The CDR3 DNA reads TGCAGTGCCCAACAGGGAAATGAGCAGTTCTTC. This gives the protein CSAQQGNEQFF.

The rearrangement joins TRBV12-3 or TRBV12-4 to TRBJ1-5; weak D call: TRBD1 (5 bases). The CDR3 length is 13 residues. Between the trimmed V and J ends, which lost 5 bases and 5 bases, there was a span of 10 bases. CDR3 DNA: TGTGCCAGCAGTGGGGGGACGGATCAGCCCCAGCATTTT. It specifies CASSGGTDQPQHF.

The chain links TRBV6-5 to TRBJ2-5, with D perhaps TRBD2 (6 bases). This CDR3 is built from 13 residues. CDR1 is MNHEY, CDR2 SVGAGI, per germline. V was pared by 6 bases and J by 7 bases, with 15 bases between. CDR3: CASRRGRSGTQYF. CDR3 bases: TGTGCCAGCAGGCGGGGACGAAGCGGGACCCAGTACTTC.

The J gene is TRBJ2-1, the V gene TRBV18; a weak D match, TRBD1 (6 bases). Germline loops: CDR1 KGHSH, CDR2 LQKENI. The CDR3 is 14 amino acids. Between the trimmed V and J ends, which lost 3 bases and 1 base, there was a span of 7 bases. DNA of the CDR3: TGTGCCAGCTCACCCGGACAGTCCTACAATGAGCAGTTCTTC. Protein sequence: CASSPGQSYNEQFF.

The chain has TRBV28 and TRBJ1-2; D is perhaps TRBD1 (6 bases). The CDR3 covers 14 residues. Germline loops: CDR1 MDHEN, CDR2 SYDVKM. Between the trimmed V and J ends, which lost 5 bases and 7 bases, there was a span of 17 bases. For the CDR3, the DNA is TGTGCCAGCAGTAAGCAGGGGAGAGGGATTGGCTACACCTTC. Amino acids: CASSKQGRGIGYTF.

The chain couples TRBV27 to TRBJ2-7, with a possible D match to TRBD2 (5 bases). V shed 4 bases and J shed 6 bases, with 16 bases lying between them. Germline V CDR1 and CDR2: MNHEY, SMNVEV (reference sequence). The CDR3 has 14 amino acids. The CDR3 region has the DNA TGTGCCAGCAGTTCCGGACTCCGCCCCAGCGAGCAGTACTTC. Its translation: CASSSGLRPSEQYF.

The chain employs TRBV13 and TRBJ2-7, with D hard to call. V was trimmed by 1 base and J by 1 base, leaving 2 bases between them. The CDR3 loop spans 12 amino acids. Germline V gene data show CDR1 as PRHDT and CDR2 as FYEKMQ (reference sequence). The CDR3 nucleotides are TGTGCCAGCAGCTTAGCGTCCTACGAGCAGTACTTC. This encodes CASSLASYEQYF.

This CDR3 reads CASSPRAPTVSGNTIYF. The CDR3 DNA reads TGTGCCAGCTCACCCAGGGCCCCGACAGTCTCTGGAAACACCATATATTTT. This sequence joins TRBV18 and TRBJ1-3, with a weak D call TRBD1 (5 bases). Germline V lookup: CDR1 KGHSH, CDR2 LQKENI. The CDR3 runs to 17 residues. Trimming left V 3 bases short and J 0 bases short, with 15 bases between.

The V and J genes are TRBV19 and TRBJ1-5; D is possibly TRBD1 (6 bases). Trimming stripped 7 bases from V and 7 bases from J, with 14 bases between. Germline assignment: CDR1 LNHDA and CDR2 SQIVND (reference sequence). The CDR3 sequence is 13 residues long. The DNA of the CDR3 is TGTGCCAGTAACCTTAACAGGGCCCAGCCCCAGCATTTT. Translation gives CASNLNRAQPQHF.

The table lists this clone with a count of one. The CDR3 is CASSYSSGSHNEQFF. CDR3 nucleotide sequence: TGTGCCAGCAGTTACTCTAGCGGGAGCCACAATGAGCAGTTCTTC. This chain uses TRBV6-5 with TRBJ2-1; 9 positions match TRBD2. J lost 5 bases, V lost 0 bases, and 2 bases had no gene match. Germline V CDR1 and CDR2: MNHEY, SVGAGI. This CDR3 spans 15 amino acids.

This clone was seen just once. The chain uses TRBV18 and TRBJ2-7, with 8 nucleotides matching TRBD1. Germline V gene sequence: CDR1 KGHSH, CDR2 LQKENI. The CDR3 extends over 15 amino acids. Trimming removed 2 bases from V and 2 bases from J; junction bases left unmatched: 5. The CDR3, as DNA: TGTGCCAGCTCACCATATAGGACAGGGACCTACGAGCAGTACTTC. Protein product: CASSPYRTGTYEQYF. The full variable domain, its missing parts supplied by reference TRBV18 and TRBJ2-7, is NAGVMQNPRHLVRRRGQEARLRCSPMKGHSHVYWYRQLPEEGLKFMVYLQKENIIDESGMPKERFSAEFPKEGPSILRIQQVVRGDSAAYFCASSPYRTGTYEQYFGPGTRLTVT.